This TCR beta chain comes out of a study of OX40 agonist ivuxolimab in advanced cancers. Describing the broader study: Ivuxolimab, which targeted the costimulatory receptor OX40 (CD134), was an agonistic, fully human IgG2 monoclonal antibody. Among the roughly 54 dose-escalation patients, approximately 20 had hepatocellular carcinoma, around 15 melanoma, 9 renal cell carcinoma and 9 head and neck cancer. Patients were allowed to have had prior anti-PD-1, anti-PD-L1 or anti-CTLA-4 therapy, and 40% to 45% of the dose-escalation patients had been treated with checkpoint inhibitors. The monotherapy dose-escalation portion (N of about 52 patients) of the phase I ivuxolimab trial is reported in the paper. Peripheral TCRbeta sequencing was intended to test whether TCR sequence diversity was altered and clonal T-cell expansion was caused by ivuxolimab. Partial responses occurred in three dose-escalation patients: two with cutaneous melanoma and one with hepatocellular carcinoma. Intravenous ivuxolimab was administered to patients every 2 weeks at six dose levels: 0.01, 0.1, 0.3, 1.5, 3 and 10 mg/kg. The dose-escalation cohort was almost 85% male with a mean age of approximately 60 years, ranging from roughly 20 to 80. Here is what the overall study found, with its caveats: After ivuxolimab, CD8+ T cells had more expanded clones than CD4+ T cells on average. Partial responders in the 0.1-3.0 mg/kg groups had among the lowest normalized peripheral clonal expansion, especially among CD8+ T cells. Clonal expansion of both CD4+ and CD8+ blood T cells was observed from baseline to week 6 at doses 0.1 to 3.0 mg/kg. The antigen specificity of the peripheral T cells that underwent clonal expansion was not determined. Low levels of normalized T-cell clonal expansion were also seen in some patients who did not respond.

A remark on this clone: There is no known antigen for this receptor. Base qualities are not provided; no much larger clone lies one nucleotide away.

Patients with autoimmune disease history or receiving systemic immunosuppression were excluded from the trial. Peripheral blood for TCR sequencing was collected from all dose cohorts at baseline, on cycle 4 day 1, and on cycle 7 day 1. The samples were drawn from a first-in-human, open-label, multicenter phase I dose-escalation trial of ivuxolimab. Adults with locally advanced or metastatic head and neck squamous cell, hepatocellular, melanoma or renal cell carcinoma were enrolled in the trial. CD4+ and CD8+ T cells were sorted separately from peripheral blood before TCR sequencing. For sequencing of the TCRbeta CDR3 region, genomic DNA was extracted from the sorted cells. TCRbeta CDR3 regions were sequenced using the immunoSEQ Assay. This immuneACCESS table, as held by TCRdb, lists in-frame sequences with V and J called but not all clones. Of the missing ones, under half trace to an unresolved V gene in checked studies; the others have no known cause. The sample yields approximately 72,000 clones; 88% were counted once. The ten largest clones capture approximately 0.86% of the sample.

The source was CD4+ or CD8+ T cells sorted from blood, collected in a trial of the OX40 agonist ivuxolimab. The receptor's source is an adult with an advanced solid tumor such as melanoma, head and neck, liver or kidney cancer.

This receptor has the CDR3 CASSPLRDQETQYF. Here is the DNA: TGTGCCAGCAGCCCCCTGAGGGACCAAGAGACCCAGTACTTC. The V and J segments used are TRBV5-4 and TRBJ2-5; the D segment could be TRBD2, given 5 matching bases. Counted from cysteine to phenylalanine, this CDR3 has 14 amino acids. Only CDR3 DNA remains: 42 bases, in frame from the first base. Deletion took 4 bases off V and 0 bases off J, with a span of 10 bases between the germline ends. The germline V gene (reference sequence) yields SGHNT for CDR1 and YYREEE for CDR2.